Listed below are T cell receptor beta chains from one sample, sequenced in a study of T cell repertoires in cytomegalovirus infection. TCRdb re-analysed the reads in MiXCR, keeping a single row per CDR3 protein. The sample lists about 460,000 distinct CDR3 sequences, over 9% occurring once. The sample was PBMCs. The receptors here all came from a human donor in good health (CMV status not recorded). Some clones in this sample may be carry-over from other donors' samples. Both conserved end residues are part of each CDR3. Each record gives: J gene, clone size, D gene, V gene, CDR3 protein, CDR3 DNA. The D gene is left open where the match is weak. The size entry is marked missing in some rows and otherwise reads once, few, many or a size class.

TRBJ2-7	NA	NA	TRBV10-3	CATRDSYEQYF	TGTGCCACCCGGGACTCCTACGAGCAGTACTTC
TRBJ1-1	NA	NA	TRBV5-6	CASSLGFPNTEAFF	TGTGCCAGCAGCTTGGGATTCCCTAACACTGAAGCTTTCTTT
TRBJ2-1	many	TRBD2	TRBV9	CASSAPVKESRGARSYNEQFF	TGTGCCAGCAGCGCCCCAGTTAAGGAGTCGCGGGGGGCCCGCTCCTACAATGAGCAGTTCTTC
TRBJ2-5	many	NA	TRBV20-1	CSAENRRGYTQETQYF	TGCAGTGCTGAGAATAGACGGGGATATACTCAAGAGACCCAGTACTTC
TRBJ2-3	NA	NA	TRBV4-2	CASSQDGLASTDTQYF	TGTGCCAGCAGCCAAGATGGTCTAGCGAGCACAGATACGCAGTATTTT
TRBJ2-5	NA	NA	TRBV29-1	CSVALRQAGETQYF	TGCAGCGTTGCCCTCAGACAGGCCGGAGAGACCCAGTACTTC
TRBJ2-7	many	TRBD1	TRBV10-3	CAIGSQGAYDYEQYF	TGTGCCATCGGAAGTCAGGGGGCTTATGATTACGAGCAGTACTTC
TRBJ2-4	NA	NA	TRBV15	CATSQSRLAKNIQYF	TGTGCCACCAGCCAGAGCCGGCTAGCCAAAAACATTCAGTACTTC
TRBJ2-1	many	TRBD2	TRBV7-2	CASSRRGVSSYNEQFF	TGTGCCAGCAGCCGACGGGGGGTAAGTTCCTACAATGAGCAGTTCTTC
TRBJ1-6	many	TRBD1	TRBV7-2	CASSSLMTGGFNSPLHF	TGTGCCAGCAGCTCCCTAATGACAGGGGGCTTTAATTCACCCCTCCACTTT
TRBJ2-1	many	TRBD2	TRBV12-3/TRBV12-4	CASSGLAEDNEQFF	TGTGCCAGCAGTGGACTAGCGGAGGACAATGAGCAGTTCTTC
TRBJ1-1	many	NA	TRBV12-3/TRBV12-4	CASSKGQNLEAFF	TGTGCCAGCAGTAAAGGACAGAACCTTGAAGCTTTCTTT
TRBJ2-1	few	TRBD2	TRBV5-6	CASSLLAGALEYNEQFF	TGTGCCAGCAGCTTACTAGCGGGGGCCCTGGAGTACAATGAGCAGTTCTTC
TRBJ1-1	many	TRBD1	TRBV27	CASSAAGGGNTEAFF	TGTGCCAGCAGTGCGGCAGGGGGGGGAAACACTGAAGCTTTCTTT
TRBJ1-2	many	TRBD1	TRBV7-6	CASSCIRDRGLPLDYGYTF	TGTGCCAGCAGCTGCATCCGAGACAGGGGGCTACCGCTGGACTATGGCTACACCTTC
TRBJ1-5	many	TRBD1	TRBV7-9	CASSEQGTGNQPQHF	TGTGCCAGCAGCGAACAGGGGACTGGCAATCAGCCCCAGCATTTT
TRBJ2-3	NA	TRBD2	TRBV29-1	CSVSFGGAVADTQYF	TGCAGCGTTTCCTTCGGGGGGGCAGTGGCAGATACGCAGTATTTT
TRBJ1-5	many	NA	TRBV19	CASSRRVRQFNQPQHF	TGTGCCAGTAGTAGGAGAGTAAGGCAGTTCAACCAGCCCCAGCATTTT
TRBJ1-1	many	NA	TRBV20-1	CSAPGGGLNTEAFF	TGCAGTGCCCCAGGTGGGGGGCTGAACACTGAAGCTTTCTTT
TRBJ2-7	many	TRBD1	TRBV7-9	CASRSTDRGYEQYF	TGTGCCAGCAGGTCTACGGACAGGGGATACGAGCAGTACTTC
TRBJ1-1	many	NA	TRBV7-2	CASSLRGSTTEAFF	TGTGCCAGCAGCTTAAGGGGCTCCACCACTGAAGCTTTCTTT
TRBJ1-2	NA	TRBD1	TRBV7-9	CASSSNRGLGYTF	TGTGCCAGCAGCTCCAACAGGGGGCTCGGCTACACCTTC
TRBJ1-1	many	NA	TRBV18	CASSPFLQGSDTEAFF	TGTGCCAGCTCACCATTTCTCCAGGGATCGGACACTGAAGCTTTCTTT
TRBJ2-5	many	TRBD2	TRBV12-3/TRBV12-4	CASKSGGETQYF	TGTGCCAGCAAGAGCGGGGGAGAGACCCAGTACTTC
TRBJ1-5	many	TRBD1	TRBV19	CASNTGTGLQPQHF	TGTGCCAGTAACACCGGGACAGGTCTTCAGCCCCAGCATTTT
TRBJ2-3	NA	NA	TRBV11-2	CASSYSGTLTDTQYF	TGTGCCAGCAGCTACTCCGGGACTCTCACAGATACGCAGTATTTT
TRBJ2-7	NA	NA	TRBV6-6	CASSPAEVDEQYF	TGTGCCAGCAGCCCTGCGGAGGTTGACGAGCAGTACTTC
TRBJ2-7	many	TRBD2	TRBV4-1	CASSQGSGASYEQYF	TGCGCCAGCAGCCAAGGTAGCGGGGCCTCCTACGAGCAGTACTTC
TRBJ2-2	few	NA	TRBV10-3	CAISEGGGETGELFF	TGTGCCATCAGTGAAGGGGGCGGGGAGACCGGGGAGCTGTTTTTT
TRBJ1-4	NA	NA	TRBV6-5	CASSYSRPRGNSNEKLFF	TGTGCCAGCAGTTATTCCCGCCCTAGGGGGAACTCTAATGAAAAACTGTTTTTT
TRBJ2-7	many	NA	TRBV5-1	CASSPTGGPPSQDF	TGCGCCAGCAGCCCCACGGGGGGCCCCCCCAGTCAAGACTTC
TRBJ1-2	NA	NA	TRBV10-3	CAISESKGYGYTF	TGTGCCATCAGTGAGTCGAAGGGCTATGGCTACACCTTC
TRBJ1-1	NA	TRBD1	TRBV19	CASILGGEVNTEAFF	TGTGCCAGTATCCTAGGGGGCGAAGTGAACACTGAAGCTTTCTTT
TRBJ2-5	NA	NA	TRBV20-1	CSARDAGSAIKETQYF	TGCAGTGCTAGAGATGCCGGTAGCGCGATAAAAGAGACCCAGTACTTC
TRBJ1-2	NA	NA	TRBV19	CASSINDGNYGYTF	TGTGCCAGTAGTATAAACGACGGGAACTATGGCTACACCTTC
TRBJ2-3	few	NA	TRBV5-4	CASSLKRGTDTQYF	TGTGCCAGCAGCTTAAAAAGGGGCACAGATACGCAGTATTTT
TRBJ1-1	NA	NA	TRBV20-1	CSARPGVANTEAFF	TGCAGTGCTAGGCCGGGAGTCGCGAACACTGAAGCTTTCTTT
TRBJ2-5	NA	NA	TRBV5-5	CASSLAPTDQETQYF	TGTGCCAGCAGCTTGGCCCCGACAGACCAAGAGACCCAGTACTTC
TRBJ1-4	NA	TRBD1	TRBV5-1	CASSLQGAFNEKLFF	TGCGCCAGCAGCTTACAGGGGGCGTTTAATGAAAAACTGTTTTTT
TRBJ1-4	many	NA	TRBV4-1	CASSQDPQINEKLFF	TGCGCCAGCAGCCAAGATCCGCAGATTAATGAAAAACTGTTTTTT